Sequencing of this TCR beta chain was carried out in a study of shared clonotypes between healthy human individuals. Looking at the study overall: There were three CD4 naive, three CD4 memory, two CD8 naive and one CD8 memory plates per donor.

A note on this clone: Its antigen is unknown.

Naivety among CD8 cells was defined by CD45RO negativity and positive CCR7 selection, thereby excluding terminally differentiated effector memory CD45RA+ cells. Whole-study findings and limits: Among a handful of donors, about 5% of naive CD4 clonotypes were found in common.

Germline CDR1 LNHDA, CDR2 SQIVND (reference sequence). The CDR3 spans 15 residues. The V gene lost 5 bases and the J gene lost 3 bases, with 17 bases spanning the gap. Assay execution took place at the deep level. Each subset's genomic DNA was shared equally among a number of immunoSEQ plates. Clones were read by immunoSEQ multiplex PCR, and TCRdb kept only the in-frame ones, dropping some. The sample lists hundreds of thousands of clones, 85% to 95% seen once, with approximately 0.11% in the top ten. The rearrangement joins TRBV19 to TRBJ2-7; D tentatively fits TRBD1 or TRBD2 (5 bases each). The sequencing input was naive CD8+ T cells sorted from blood. This clonotype was obtained from a woman in her 30s in good health. The CDR3, as DNA: TGTGCCAGTAGTTTAGGAGGACATACACTCTACGAGCAGTACTTC. Its translation: CASSLGGHTLYEQYF.